This T cell receptor (beta chain) emerged from a study of cytomegalovirus exposure and HLA in healthy donors. Notes on the study in general: Later on, an analysis found that several of the most significant clusters appeared to be linked to common viral pathogens, which included parvovirus B19. In a later analysis, compared with equally common non-associated chains, HLA-associated beta chains were more expanded. Within the data, a cluster of highly shared sequence variants was likely a sequencing artifact.

The PCR employed 60 Vbeta primers together with 13 Jbeta primers. The protocol was immunoSEQ multiplex PCR, while the TCRdb copy is restricted to in-frame clones and leaves out a portion. The sample gives approximately 160,000 clones, more than 60% of which show up once; about 3.1% is in the top ten. This clone appeared a few times. What it recognizes is unknown. Sequenced material: PBMCs. The source is a woman in her fifties or sixties in good health and CMV-seropositive.

In DNA, the CDR3 is TGTGCCAGCAGTCGGACTAGCGTCGGAAACCTAAAAGAGACCCAGTACTTC. As protein: CASSRTSVGNLKETQYF. The chain links TRBV27 to TRBJ2-5; 9 bases agree with TRBD2. The V segment lost 5 bases and the J segment 3 bases; nucleotides outside the gene matches: 13. Germline-derived CDR1 and CDR2 are MNHEY and SMNVEV (reference sequence). The CDR3 totals 17 residues.